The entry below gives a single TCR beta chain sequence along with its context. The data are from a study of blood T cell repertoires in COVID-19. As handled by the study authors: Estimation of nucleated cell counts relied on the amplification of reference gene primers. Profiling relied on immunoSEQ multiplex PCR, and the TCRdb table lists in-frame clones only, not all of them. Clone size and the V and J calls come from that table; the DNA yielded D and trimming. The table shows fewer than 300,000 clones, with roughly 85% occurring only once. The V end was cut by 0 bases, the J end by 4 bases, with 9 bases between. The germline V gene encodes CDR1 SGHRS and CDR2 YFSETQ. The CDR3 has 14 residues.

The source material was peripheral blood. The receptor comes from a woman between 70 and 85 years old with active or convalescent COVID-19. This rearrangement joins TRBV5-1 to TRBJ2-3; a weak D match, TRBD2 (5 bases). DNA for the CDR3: TGCGCCAGCAGCTTGGTTTCGAGGGCAGATACGCAGTATTTT. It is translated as CASSLVSRADTQYF.